These 31 T cell receptor beta chains were sequenced from one sample in a study of post-analysis software for immune sequencing data. Whole-study results and caveats: Among a few TRBV segments more frequent in patients than controls were TRBV5-6, TRBV5-1 and TRBV20-1.

Antigen specificity for these receptors is unknown. Presence of unique molecular identifiers characterized the TCR beta cDNA libraries. MiXCR was run by TCRdb on the PCR reads, yielding one entry per CDR3 protein. The repertoire has around 500,000 distinct CDR3 sequences, about a third of them found once; the top ten carry 4.5% to 7.5%. Sequenced sample: blood. The receptors here all came from a girl aged 2 to 17 with multiple sclerosis.

This clonotype was seen a single time. The chain recombines TRBV6-1 with TRBJ1-2; the D gene is possibly TRBD1 (5 bases). The V end lost 0 bases, the J end lost 4 bases, and 12 bases lay between the germline ends. Germline-derived CDR1 and CDR2 are MNHNS and SASEGT. The CDR3 covers 15 residues. CDR3 residues: CASSEAWGSIYGYTF. In DNA, the CDR3 is TGTGCCAGCAGTGAAGCTTGGGGGTCCATCTATGGCTACACCTTC.

This clonotype was detected only a few times. The chain recombines TRBV29-1 with TRBJ2-3; D assignment may be TRBD1 or TRBD2 (6 bases each). Trimming stripped 7 bases from V and 6 bases from J, with 20 bases between. Germline V gene data show CDR1 as SQVTM and CDR2 as ANQGSEA. This CDR3 has 14 amino acids. The CDR3 loop is CSGDTGATPDTQYF. The CDR3 DNA reads TGCAGCGGGGATACGGGGGCCACCCCGGATACGCAGTATTTT.

This clonotype has just one count. This chain's CDR3 is CASSERAGAGTDTQYF. CDR3 nucleotide sequence: TGTGCCAGCAGTGAAAGAGCGGGGGCCGGCACAGATACGCAGTATTTT. J is TRBJ2-3 and V is TRBV6-4; 8 bases agree with TRBD2. The V gene end was trimmed by 3 bases and the J gene end by 1 base; junction bases not matched to a gene: 6. CDR1 MRHNA and CDR2 SNTAGT come from the germline V gene. The CDR3 consists of 16 residues.

This clonotype has more than one count but fewer than ten. This chain uses TRBV11-2 with TRBJ1-4; 8 bases agree with TRBD1. J was trimmed by 4 bases and V by 4 bases; bases with no gene match: 5. Germline lookup yields CDR1 SGHAT and CDR2 FQNNGV. The CDR3 covers 15 residues. Here the CDR3 reads CASSSQGVINEKLFF. CDR3 DNA: TGTGCCAGCAGCTCACAGGGGGTGATTAATGAAAAACTGTTTTTT. Filled out from reference TRBV11-2 and TRBJ1-4, the complete variable domain reads EAGVAQSPRYKIIEKRQSVAFWCNPISGHATLYWYQQILGQGPKLLIQFQNNGVVDDSQLPKDRFSAERLKGVDSTLKIQPAKLEDSAVYLCASSSQGVINEKLFFGSGTQLSVL.

Note on this clonotype: Given a much more abundant clone one base away, this may be a read error. The V and J genes are TRBV7-2 and TRBJ2-7; 7 bases align to TRBD1. The CDR3 contains 13 residues. In germline, CDR1 is SGHTA, CDR2 FQGNSA. CDR3 nucleotide sequence: TGTGCCTGCAGTGGGGACAGCTTGTACGAGCAGTACTTC. This encodes CACSGDSLYEQYF. The whole variable domain, remainder taken from reference TRBV7-2 and TRBJ2-7, is GAGVSQSPSNKVTEKGKDVELRCDPISGHTALYWYRQSLGQGLEFLIYFQGNSAPDKSGLPSDRFSAERTGGSVSTLTIQRTQQEDSAVYLCACSGDSLYEQYFGPGTRLTVT.

In its sample, this clonotype was seen many times. The V and J genes are TRBV6-5 and TRBJ2-5; possible D gene TRBD2, 6 bases. Germline V gene lookup returns CDR1 MNHEY and CDR2 SVGAGI. The CDR3 has 15 amino acids. Deletions cut 0 bases from V and 7 bases from J, with 15 bases between. CDR3 nucleotides: TGTGCCAGCAGTTACTCGATGGTCCCAGCGGGGACCCAGTACTTC. Its translation is CASSYSMVPAGTQYF.

This clonotype appeared a few times. V is TRBV6-6 and J is TRBJ2-1; either TRBD1 or TRBD2 may supply D (5 bases each). The CDR3 is 13 residues long. The V gene lost 3 bases and the J gene lost 10 bases, with 13 bases spanning the gap. CDR1 and CDR2 from the germline V gene are MNHNY and SVGAGI (reference sequence). This CDR3 reads CASSYRGRGEQFF. The CDR3 DNA reads as TGTGCCAGCAGTTATCGAGGTCGGGGCGAGCAGTTCTTC.

There are a few counts of this clonotype. The V gene is TRBV20-1, the J gene TRBJ2-3; D gene unclear. Germline CDR1 reads DFQATT; CDR2 reads SNEGSKA (reference sequence). The CDR3 covers 14 residues. V dropped 0 bases and J dropped 1 base, with 8 bases sitting between them. The DNA of the CDR3 is TGCAGTGCTAGAGATTTCCTGCGCACAGATACGCAGTATTTT. It is translated as CSARDFLRTDTQYF.

This chain joins TRBV29-1 and TRBJ1-2, with no clear D. The CDR3 consists of 14 residues. Looked up from germline, CDR1 is SQVTM and CDR2 is ANQGSEA. Trimming took 6 bases from V and 3 from J, leaving 17 bases between them. CDR3 amino acids: CSVNPEQIYYGYTF. CDR3 bases: TGCAGCGTCAATCCCGAGCAAATTTACTATGGCTACACCTTC.

The chain carries TRBV6-5 and TRBJ2-4; 7 bases match TRBD1. The J call may not be correct, given that the DNA end is closer to TRBJ2-7. The CDR3 is made up of 15 amino acids. CDR1 is MNHEY, CDR2 SVGAGI, per germline. CDR3 DNA: TGTGCCAGCAGTAGACCGGGACAGTCCTCCTACGAGCAGTACTTC. It yields the protein CASSRPGQSSYEQYF.

For this clonotype: A much larger clone differs by one base, so this may be a read error. The CDR3, as DNA: TGTGCCAGCAGCGTAGAAGGCAAGGCGAAAAACATTCAGTACTTC. The encoded protein is CASSVEGKAKNIQYF. The chain joins TRBV9 to TRBJ2-4; D call uncertain. This CDR3 has 15 residues. Germline CDR1 SGDLS, CDR2 YYNGEE. V was clipped by 0 bases and J by 4 bases, with 11 bases between them.

This clonotype was counted once. V gene TRBV20-1 combines with J gene TRBJ2-5; no clear D gene. CDR1 and CDR2 from the germline V gene are DFQATT and SNEGSKA (reference sequence). The CDR3 runs 11 residues. The V and J ends lost 3 bases and 4 bases respectively, with 6 bases between them. The CDR3: CSASVGETQYF. CDR3 sequence (DNA): TGCAGTGCTAGCGTCGGAGAGACCCAGTACTTC.

The chain carries TRBV29-1 and TRBJ2-3, with D perhaps matching TRBD1 (5 bases). The CDR3 contains 13 residues. V lost 5 bases to trimming and J lost 4 bases, with 13 bases between them. Germline CDR1 SQVTM, CDR2 ANQGSEA. Here the CDR3 reads CSVFGVGPDTQYF. The CDR3 coding sequence is TGCAGCGTTTTTGGCGTGGGGCCAGATACGCAGTATTTT.

V and J are TRBV5-1 and TRBJ2-1; 7 bases line up with TRBD1. This CDR3 contains 19 residues. Looked up from germline, CDR1 is SGHRS and CDR2 is YFSETQ. The V gene end was trimmed by 2 bases and the J gene end by 4 bases; junction bases not matched to a gene: 18. The CDR3 reads CASSFGLDGFRGNYNEQFF. In DNA form, the CDR3 reads TGCGCCAGCAGCTTTGGCCTAGACGGGTTCAGGGGGAATTACAATGAGCAGTTCTTC.

This chain's CDR3 is CSGGPGRANYEQYF. DNA of the CDR3: TGCAGTGGAGGACCGGGCAGGGCAAACTACGAGCAGTACTTC. This chain joins TRBV20-1 and TRBJ2-7, with D possibly TRBD1 on 5 matching bases. This CDR3 is 14 amino acids long. Germline CDR1 DFQATT, CDR2 SNEGSKA (reference sequence). V was pared by 7 bases and J by 3 bases, with 19 bases between.

This chain joins TRBV5-1 and TRBJ2-1; a possible D gene is TRBD1 (6 bases). The V end was cut by 7 bases, the J end by 6 bases, with 20 bases between. The CDR3 spans 15 residues. Germline assignment: CDR1 SGHRS and CDR2 YFSETQ. CDR3 sequence reads: CASRLRDNGVNEQFF. The CDR3 DNA follows: TGCGCCAGCCGCCTCCGGGACAACGGGGTCAATGAGCAGTTCTTC. Based on the CDR3 plus reference TRBV5-1 and TRBJ2-1, the full variable domain is KAGVTQTPRYLIKTRGQQVTLSCSPISGHRSVSWYQQTPGQGLQFLFEYFSETQRNKGNFPGRFSGRQFSNSRSEMNVSTLELGDSALYLCASRLRDNGVNEQFFGPGTRLTVL.

This clonotype showed up just once. V gene TRBV7-2 combines with J gene TRBJ2-1; 12 positions match TRBD2. This CDR3 is built from 19 residues. The germline V gene has CDR1 SGHTA and CDR2 FQGNSA. The V gene end was trimmed by 2 bases and the J gene end by 0 bases; junction bases not matched to a gene: 8. In DNA, the CDR3 is TGTGCCAGCAGCTTATATGCTAGCGGGGGGGTGAGCTCCTACAATGAGCAGTTCTTC. Its translation is CASSLYASGGVSSYNEQFF.

This clonotype was seen many times. This rearrangement joins TRBV4-1 to TRBJ2-5; D unresolved. Germline V lookup: CDR1 MGHRA, CDR2 YSYEKL. V dropped 0 bases and J dropped 5 bases, with 13 bases sitting between them. CDR3 length: 15 residues. The CDR3 bases are TGCGCCAGCAGCCAAGATTTACGGACGTGGGAGACCCAGTACTTC. It codes for CASSQDLRTWETQYF.

This chain uses TRBV6-5 with TRBJ1-1; D unclear. The V gene's germline CDR1 is MNHEY and CDR2 SVGAGI. The germline V and J ends were trimmed by 4 bases and 4 bases, with 10 bases remaining between them. The CDR3 sequence is 13 residues long. CDR3 nucleotides: TGTGCCAGCAGTTCTGCGCGGATCACTGAAGCTTTCTTT. Translation: CASSSARITEAFF.

V gene TRBV5-5 combines with J gene TRBJ2-3, with 10 bases that match TRBD1. Germline V CDR1 and CDR2: SGHKS, YYEKEE (reference sequence). The V gene end was trimmed by 4 bases and the J gene end by 3 bases; junction bases not matched to a gene: 8. The CDR3 sequence is 16 residues long. CDR3 bases: TGTGCCAGCAGCCGTGGGACAGGGGCTATGACAGATACGCAGTATTTT. Protein: CASSRGTGAMTDTQYF.

This clonotype was detected many times. The chain is built from TRBV13 and TRBJ2-7; D unresolved. In germline, CDR1 is PRHDT, CDR2 FYEKMQ (reference sequence). CDR3 length: 15 residues. The germline V and J ends were trimmed by 1 base and 0 bases, with 10 bases remaining between them. The CDR3 DNA sequence: TGTGCCAGCAGCTTAGAGCAGGCCCGCTCCTACGAGCAGTACTTC. Protein sequence: CASSLEQARSYEQYF.

The V gene is TRBV12-3 or TRBV12-4, the J gene TRBJ2-3; 7 bases align to TRBD1. The CDR3 extends over 15 amino acids. V dropped 5 bases and J dropped 4; count of bases not matched to a gene: 9. In nucleotides, the CDR3 is TGTGCCAGCAGTCCCAACGACAGGGCTGCAGATACGCAGTATTTT. Protein product: CASSPNDRAADTQYF.

This clonotype came up a few times. V gene TRBV12-3 or TRBV12-4 combines with J gene TRBJ2-1; D is unclear. The V and J ends lost 3 bases and 1 base respectively, with 10 bases between them. The CDR3 has 15 residues. Here the CDR3 DNA reads TGTGCCAGCAGTTTGGCGGCCCCATCCTACAATGAGCAGTTCTTC. Amino acids: CASSLAAPSYNEQFF.

This clonotype was detected a few times. The chain combines TRBV4-1 with TRBJ1-2, with D perhaps TRBD1 (6 bases). Trimming shortened V by 2 bases and J by 8 bases, and 18 bases separated the two germline ends. CDR1 is MGHRA and CDR2 is YSYEKL in the germline V gene. The CDR3 is 15 residues long. CDR3 amino acids: CASSQPPGGNGGYTF. The CDR3 nucleotides are TGCGCCAGCAGCCAACCCCCCGGGGGCAACGGGGGCTACACCTTC.

The sample holds one count of this clonotype. A much larger clone differs by one base, so this may be a read error. The chain has TRBV4-2 and TRBJ2-6; tentative D call: TRBD1 (5 bases). The CDR3 loop spans 16 amino acids. Looked up from germline, CDR1 is LGHNA and CDR2 is YNFKEQ. DNA for the CDR3: TGTGCCAGCAGCCAAGATGAAACTTCTGGGGCCAACGTCCCGACTTTC. Translation: CASSQDETSGANVPTF.

This clonotype has only a few counts. This chain links TRBV5-1 with TRBJ2-7; tentatively, D is TRBD1 or TRBD2 (5 bases each). The CDR3 is 14 amino acids. Deletions cut 4 bases from V and 3 bases from J, with 14 bases between. From germline, CDR1 is SGHRS and CDR2 YFSETQ. The CDR3 region is CASSLRDADYEQYF. CDR3 DNA sequence: TGCGCCAGCAGCCTAAGGGACGCGGACTACGAGCAGTACTTC.

This clonotype was seen a handful of times. The chain carries TRBV12-3 or TRBV12-4 and TRBJ1-6; tentative D call: TRBD1 (5 bases). The V gene lost 3 bases and the J gene lost 10 bases, with 13 bases spanning the gap. This CDR3 is 14 amino acids long. Written as DNA, the CDR3 is TGTGCCAGCAGTTTGGGGCGGGTAGGCTCACCCCTCCACTTT. Translating it yields CASSLGRVGSPLHF.

V gene TRBV20-1 combines with J gene TRBJ1-2; D is ambiguous. The CDR3 is 15 residues long. CDR1 is DFQATT, CDR2 SNEGSKA, per germline (reference sequence). The V gene lost 1 base and the J gene lost 1 base, with 13 bases spanning the gap. CDR3 residues: CSARAPYDINYGYTF. The CDR3 coding sequence is TGCAGTGCTAGAGCACCCTACGACATTAACTATGGCTACACCTTC.

J is TRBJ1-6 and V is TRBV20-1; 8 bases line up with TRBD1. After removal of 3 bases from V and 5 bases from J, the junction contained 0 bases not matched to a gene. There are 13 residues in the CDR3. The germline gives CDR1 DFQATT, CDR2 SNEGSKA (reference sequence). The CDR3 here is CSARGQDNSPLHF. The CDR3 DNA sequence: TGCAGTGCTAGGGGACAGGATAATTCACCCCTCCACTTT.

The chain is built from TRBV20-1 and TRBJ2-3; 12 nucleotides align to TRBD2. CDR1 is DFQATT, CDR2 SNEGSKA, per germline (reference sequence). The trim removed 7 bases at V and 4 bases at J, leaving 12 bases unmatched. The CDR3 runs to 16 residues. The CDR3 DNA reads as TGCAGTGTCTTCTCGGGCCTAGCGGGGGGGGCAGATACGCAGTATTTT. The encoded protein is CSVFSGLAGGADTQYF.

This clonotype occurred once. The V gene is TRBV6-1, the J gene TRBJ2-3; weak D call: TRBD1 (6 bases). The ends were cut back, 4 bases at V and 4 bases at J, with 9 bases in the middle. The CDR3 contains 13 residues. The germline V gene encodes CDR1 MNHNS and CDR2 SASEGT. The CDR3: CASSARGPDTQYF. DNA of the CDR3: TGTGCCAGCAGTGCCAGGGGACCAGATACGCAGTATTTT.